This section outlines one T cell receptor (beta chain) sequence together with its context. Germline V gives CDR1 DFQATT, CDR2 SNEGSKA (reference sequence). CDR3 length: 9 residues. The ends were cut back, 7 bases at V and 10 bases at J, with 10 bases in the middle. The repertoire was sequenced with immunoSEQ multiplex PCR; TCRdb's copy has only in-frame clones and lacks some. The sample includes 120,000 or so clones, about 88% of them seen just once. The source of the sample is a study of control samples from healthy donors and cancer patients. V and J are TRBV20-1 and TRBJ1-1; D not resolved. The TCR was taken from a man aged 18 to 35 in good health. The specimen was blood. The CDR3 DNA follows: TGCAGTGTCCCGGGCCGAGCTTTCTTT. Its translation: CSVPGRAFF.